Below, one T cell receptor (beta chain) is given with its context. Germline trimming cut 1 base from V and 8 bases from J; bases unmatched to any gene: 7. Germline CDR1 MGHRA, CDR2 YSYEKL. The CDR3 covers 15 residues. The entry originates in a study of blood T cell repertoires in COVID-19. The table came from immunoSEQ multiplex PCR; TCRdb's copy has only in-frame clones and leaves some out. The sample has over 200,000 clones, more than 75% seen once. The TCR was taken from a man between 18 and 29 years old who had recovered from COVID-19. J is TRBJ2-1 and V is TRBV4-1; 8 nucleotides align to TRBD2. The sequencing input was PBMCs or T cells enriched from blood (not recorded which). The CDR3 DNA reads TGCGCCAGCAGCCAAGGGTTTAGCGGGATTTATGAGCAGTTCTTC. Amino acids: CASSQGFSGIYEQFF.